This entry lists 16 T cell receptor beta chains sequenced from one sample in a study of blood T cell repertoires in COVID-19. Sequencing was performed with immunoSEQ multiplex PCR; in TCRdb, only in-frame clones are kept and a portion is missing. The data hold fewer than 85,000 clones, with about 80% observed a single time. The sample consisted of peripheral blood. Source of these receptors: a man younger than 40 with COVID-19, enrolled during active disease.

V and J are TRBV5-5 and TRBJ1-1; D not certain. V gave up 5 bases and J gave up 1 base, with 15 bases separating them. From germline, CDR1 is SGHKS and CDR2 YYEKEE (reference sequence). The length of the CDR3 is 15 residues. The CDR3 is CASSESRNWNTEAFF. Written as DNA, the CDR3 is TGTGCCAGCAGTGAGAGCAGGAACTGGAACACTGAAGCTTTCTTT.

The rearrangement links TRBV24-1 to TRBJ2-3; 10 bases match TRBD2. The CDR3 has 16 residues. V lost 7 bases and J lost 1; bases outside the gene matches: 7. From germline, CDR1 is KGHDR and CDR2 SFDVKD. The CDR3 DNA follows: TGTGCCACCAGAGCCCCCGGGACTAGCGGCACAGATACGCAGTATTTT. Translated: CATRAPGTSGTDTQYF.

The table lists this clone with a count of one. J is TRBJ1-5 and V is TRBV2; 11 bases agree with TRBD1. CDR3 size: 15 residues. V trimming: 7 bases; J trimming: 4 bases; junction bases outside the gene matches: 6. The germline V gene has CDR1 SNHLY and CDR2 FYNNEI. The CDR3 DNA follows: TGTGCCAGCACCAACCGGGACAGGGGGAATCAGCCCCAGCATTTT. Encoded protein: CASTNRDRGNQPQHF. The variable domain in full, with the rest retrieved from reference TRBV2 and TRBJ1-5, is EPEVTQTPSHQVTQMGQEVILRCVPISNHLYFYWYRQILGQKVEFLVSFYNNEISEKSEIFDDQFSVERPDGSNFTLKIRSTKLEDSAMYFCASTNRDRGNQPQHFGDGTRLSIL.

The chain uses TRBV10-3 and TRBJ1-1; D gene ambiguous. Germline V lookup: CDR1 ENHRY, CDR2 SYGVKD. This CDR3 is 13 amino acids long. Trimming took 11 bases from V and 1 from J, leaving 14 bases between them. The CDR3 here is CAGRALQNTEAFF. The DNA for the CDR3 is TGTGCCGGGAGGGCACTCCAGAACACTGAAGCTTTCTTT.

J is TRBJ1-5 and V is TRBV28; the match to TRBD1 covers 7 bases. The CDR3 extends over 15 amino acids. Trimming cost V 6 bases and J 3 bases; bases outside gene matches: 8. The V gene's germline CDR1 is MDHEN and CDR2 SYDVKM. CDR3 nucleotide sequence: TGTGCCAGCAGCAGTGACAGGGCTTTCAATCAGCCCCAGCATTTT. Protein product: CASSSDRAFNQPQHF.

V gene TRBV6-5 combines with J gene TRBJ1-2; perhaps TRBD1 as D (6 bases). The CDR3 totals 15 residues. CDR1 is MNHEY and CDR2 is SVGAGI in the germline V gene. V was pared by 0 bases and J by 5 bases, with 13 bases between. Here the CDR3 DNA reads TGTGCCAGCAGTTACTCGCCAGGGGTCGGGTATGGCTACACCTTC. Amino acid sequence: CASSYSPGVGYGYTF.

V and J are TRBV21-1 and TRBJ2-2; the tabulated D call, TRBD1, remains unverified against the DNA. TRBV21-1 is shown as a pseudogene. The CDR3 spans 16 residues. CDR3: CASSKGGDRGTGELFF. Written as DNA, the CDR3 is TGTGCCAGCAGCAAAGGGGGGGACAGGGGAACCGGGGAGCTGTTTTTT.

Here the CDR3 reads CASSGLAGGTDTQYF. The CDR3 DNA follows: TGTGCCAGCAGTGGACTAGCGGGAGGCACAGATACGCAGTATTTT. This chain connects TRBV6-4 to TRBJ2-3; TRBD2 matches at 12 bases. The CDR3 totals 15 residues. Losses at the gene ends were 4 bases for V and 1 base for J; bases not matched to a gene: 0. The germline V gene encodes CDR1 MRHNA and CDR2 SNTAGT.

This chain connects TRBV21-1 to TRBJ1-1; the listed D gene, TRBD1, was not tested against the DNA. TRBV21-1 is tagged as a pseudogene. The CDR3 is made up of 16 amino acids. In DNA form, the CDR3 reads TGTGCCAGCAGCAAAGAAATCAGCAGGGGGCAAACTGAAGCTTTCTTT. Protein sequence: CASSKEISRGQTEAFF.

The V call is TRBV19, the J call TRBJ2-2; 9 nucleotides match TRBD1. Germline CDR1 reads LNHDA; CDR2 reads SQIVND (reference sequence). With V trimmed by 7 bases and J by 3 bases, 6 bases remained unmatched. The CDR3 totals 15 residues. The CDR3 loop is CASKPGQGYTGELFF. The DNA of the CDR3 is TGTGCCAGTAAACCGGGACAGGGATACACCGGGGAGCTGTTTTTT.

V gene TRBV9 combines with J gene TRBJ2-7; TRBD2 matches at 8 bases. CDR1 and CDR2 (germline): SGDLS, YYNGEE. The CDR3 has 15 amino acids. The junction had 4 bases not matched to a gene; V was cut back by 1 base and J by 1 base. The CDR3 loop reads CASSVSAGVSYEQYF. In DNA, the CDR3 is TGTGCCAGCAGCGTATCAGCGGGAGTGTCCTACGAGCAGTACTTC.

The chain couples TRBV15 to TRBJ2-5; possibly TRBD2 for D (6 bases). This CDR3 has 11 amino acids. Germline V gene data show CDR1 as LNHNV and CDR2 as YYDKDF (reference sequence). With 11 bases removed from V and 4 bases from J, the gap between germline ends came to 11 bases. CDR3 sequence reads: CAVGGSETQYF. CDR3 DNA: TGTGCCGTTGGGGGGTCAGAGACCCAGTACTTC. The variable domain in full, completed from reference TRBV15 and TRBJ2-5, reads DAMVIQNPRYQVTQFGKPVTLSCSQTLNHNVMYWYQQKSSQAPKLLFHYYDKDFNNEADTPDNFQSRRPNTSFCFLDIRSPGLGDTAMYLCAVGGSETQYFGPGTRLLVL.

CDR3 in DNA: TGTGCCATCAGTGACCCAGATGGACAGGGTGTAGGCACAGATACGCAGTATTTT. Encoded protein: CAISDPDGQGVGTDTQYF. This sequence joins TRBV10-3 and TRBJ2-3; 8 nucleotides line up with TRBD1. The V gene end was trimmed by 3 bases and the J gene end by 1 base; junction bases not matched to a gene: 12. The CDR3 consists of 18 residues. Germline CDR1 is ENHRY and CDR2 is SYGVKD.

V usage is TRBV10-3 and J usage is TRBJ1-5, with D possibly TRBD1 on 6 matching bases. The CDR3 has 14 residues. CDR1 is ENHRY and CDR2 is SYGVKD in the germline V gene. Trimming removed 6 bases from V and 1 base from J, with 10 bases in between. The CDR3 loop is CAISPTGSNQPQHF. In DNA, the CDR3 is TGTGCCATCAGCCCCACAGGGAGCAATCAGCCCCAGCATTTT.

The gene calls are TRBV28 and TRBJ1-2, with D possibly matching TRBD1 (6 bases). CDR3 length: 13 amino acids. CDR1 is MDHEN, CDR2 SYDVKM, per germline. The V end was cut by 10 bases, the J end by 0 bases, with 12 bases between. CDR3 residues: CAIHRAANYGYTF. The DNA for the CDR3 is TGTGCCATCCACAGGGCAGCTAACTATGGCTACACCTTC.

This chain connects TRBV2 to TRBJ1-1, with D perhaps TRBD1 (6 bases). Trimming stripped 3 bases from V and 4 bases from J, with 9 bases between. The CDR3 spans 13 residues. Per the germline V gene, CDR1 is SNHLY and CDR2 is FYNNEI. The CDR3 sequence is CASSDRGATEAFF. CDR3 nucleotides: TGTGCCAGCAGTGATCGGGGGGCCACTGAAGCTTTCTTT.